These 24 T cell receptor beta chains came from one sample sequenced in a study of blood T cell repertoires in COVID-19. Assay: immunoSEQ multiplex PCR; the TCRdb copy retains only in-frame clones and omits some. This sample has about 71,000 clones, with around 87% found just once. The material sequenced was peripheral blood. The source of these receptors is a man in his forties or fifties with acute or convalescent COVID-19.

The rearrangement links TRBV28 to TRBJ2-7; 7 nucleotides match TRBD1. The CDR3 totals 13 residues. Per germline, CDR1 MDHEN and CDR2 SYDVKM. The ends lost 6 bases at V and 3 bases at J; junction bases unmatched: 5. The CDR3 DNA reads TGTGCCAGCAGCCGGGACAGAGACTACGAGCAGTACTTC. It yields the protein CASSRDRDYEQYF.

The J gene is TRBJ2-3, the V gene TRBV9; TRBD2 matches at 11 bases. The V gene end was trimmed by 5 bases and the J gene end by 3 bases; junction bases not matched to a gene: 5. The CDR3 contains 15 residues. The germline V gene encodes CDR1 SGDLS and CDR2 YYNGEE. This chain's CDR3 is CASSATSGSTDTQYF. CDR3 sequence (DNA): TGTGCCAGCAGTGCAACTAGCGGGAGTACAGATACGCAGTATTTT. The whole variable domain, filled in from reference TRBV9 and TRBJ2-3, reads DSGVTQTPKHLITATGQRVTLRCSPRSGDLSVYWYQQSLDQGLQFLIQYYNGEERAKGNILERFSAQQFPDLHSELNLSSLELGDSALYFCASSATSGSTDTQYFGPGTRLTVL.

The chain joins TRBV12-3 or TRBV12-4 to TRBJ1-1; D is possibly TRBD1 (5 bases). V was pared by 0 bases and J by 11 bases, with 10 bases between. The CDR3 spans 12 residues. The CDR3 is CASSLAYGGAFF. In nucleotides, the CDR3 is TGTGCCAGCAGTTTAGCCTATGGGGGGGCTTTCTTT.

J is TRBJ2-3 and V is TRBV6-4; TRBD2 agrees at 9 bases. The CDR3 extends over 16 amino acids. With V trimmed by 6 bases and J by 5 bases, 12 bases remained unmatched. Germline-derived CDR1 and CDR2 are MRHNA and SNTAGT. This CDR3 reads CASSPDSGSSGDTQYF. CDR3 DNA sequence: TGTGCCAGCAGCCCAGATAGCGGGAGTAGTGGAGATACGCAGTATTTT.

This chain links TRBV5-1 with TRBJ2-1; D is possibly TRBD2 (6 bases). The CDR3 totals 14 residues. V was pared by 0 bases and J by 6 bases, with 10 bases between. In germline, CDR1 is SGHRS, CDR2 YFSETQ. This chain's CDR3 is CASSLGGTANEQFF. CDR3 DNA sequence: TGCGCCAGCAGCTTGGGCGGGACGGCCAATGAGCAGTTCTTC.

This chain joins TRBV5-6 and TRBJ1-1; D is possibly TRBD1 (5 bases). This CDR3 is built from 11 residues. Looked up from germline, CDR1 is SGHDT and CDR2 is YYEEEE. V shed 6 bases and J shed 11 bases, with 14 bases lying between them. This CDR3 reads CASKAGPEAFF. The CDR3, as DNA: TGTGCCAGCAAGGCGGGACCCGAGGCTTTCTTT.

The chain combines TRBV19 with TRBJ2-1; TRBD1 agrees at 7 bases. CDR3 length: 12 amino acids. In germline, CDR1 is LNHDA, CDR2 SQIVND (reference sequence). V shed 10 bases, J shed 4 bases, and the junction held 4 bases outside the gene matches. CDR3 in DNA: TGTGCCATTATGGACAGGTACAATGAGCAGTTCTTC. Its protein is CAIMDRYNEQFF.

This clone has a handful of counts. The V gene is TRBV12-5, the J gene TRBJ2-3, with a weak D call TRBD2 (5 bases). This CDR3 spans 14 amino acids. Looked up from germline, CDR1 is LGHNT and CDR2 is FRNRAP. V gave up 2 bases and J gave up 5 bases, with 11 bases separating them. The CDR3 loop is CASGLSGSEDTQYF. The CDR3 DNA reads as TGTGCTAGTGGTTTGAGTGGGAGTGAAGATACGCAGTATTTT.

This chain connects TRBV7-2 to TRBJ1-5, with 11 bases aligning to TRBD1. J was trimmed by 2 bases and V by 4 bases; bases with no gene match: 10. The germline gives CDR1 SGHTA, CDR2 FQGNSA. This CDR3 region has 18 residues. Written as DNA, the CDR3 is TGTGCCAGCAGCTCCGGACAGGGGGCTGGGGTAGGCAATCAGCCCCAGCATTTT. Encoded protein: CASSSGQGAGVGNQPQHF. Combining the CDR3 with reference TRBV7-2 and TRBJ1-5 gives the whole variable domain GAGVSQSPSNKVTEKGKDVELRCDPISGHTALYWYRQSLGQGLEFLIYFQGNSAPDKSGLPSDRFSAERTGGSVSTLTIQRTQQEDSAVYLCASSSGQGAGVGNQPQHFGDGTRLSIL.

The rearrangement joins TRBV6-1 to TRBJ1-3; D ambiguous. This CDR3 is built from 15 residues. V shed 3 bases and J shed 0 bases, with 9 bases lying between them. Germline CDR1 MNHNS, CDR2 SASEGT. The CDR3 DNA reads TGTGCCAGCAGTGACACGAGCCACTCTGGAAACACCATATATTTT. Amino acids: CASSDTSHSGNTIYF.

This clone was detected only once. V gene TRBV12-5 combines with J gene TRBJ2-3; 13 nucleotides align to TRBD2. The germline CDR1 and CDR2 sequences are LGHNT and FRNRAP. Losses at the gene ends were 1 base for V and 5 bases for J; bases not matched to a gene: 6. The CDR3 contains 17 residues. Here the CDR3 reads CASGLDRLAGGVDTQYF. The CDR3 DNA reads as TGTGCTAGTGGTTTGGACCGACTAGCGGGAGGAGTAGATACGCAGTATTTT.

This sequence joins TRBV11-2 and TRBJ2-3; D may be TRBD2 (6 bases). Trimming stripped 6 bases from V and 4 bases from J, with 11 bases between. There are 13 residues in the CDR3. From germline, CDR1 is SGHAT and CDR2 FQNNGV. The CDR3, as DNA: TGTGCCAGCAGAGGGAGGAGCCCAGATACGCAGTATTTT. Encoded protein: CASRGRSPDTQYF.

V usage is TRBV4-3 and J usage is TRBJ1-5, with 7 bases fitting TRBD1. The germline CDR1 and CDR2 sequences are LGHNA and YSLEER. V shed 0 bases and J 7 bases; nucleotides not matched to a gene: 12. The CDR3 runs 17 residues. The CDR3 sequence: CASSQDLGETGHQPQHF. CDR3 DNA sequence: TGCGCCAGCAGCCAAGATTTAGGAGAGACAGGGCACCAGCCCCAGCATTTT.

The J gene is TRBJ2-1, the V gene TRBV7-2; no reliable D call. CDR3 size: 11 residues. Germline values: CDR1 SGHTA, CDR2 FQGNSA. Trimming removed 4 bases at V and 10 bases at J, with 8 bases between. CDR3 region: CASSSGEEQFF. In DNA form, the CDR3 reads TGTGCCAGCAGCTCCGGAGAGGAGCAGTTCTTC.

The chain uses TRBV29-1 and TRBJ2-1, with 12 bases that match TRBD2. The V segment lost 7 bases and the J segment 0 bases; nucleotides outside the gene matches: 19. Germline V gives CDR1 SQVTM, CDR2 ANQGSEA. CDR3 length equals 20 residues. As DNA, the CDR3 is TGCAGCGGAAAAAGCCCCCCGGCTAGCGGGAGGGCTAGCTCCTACAATGAGCAGTTCTTC. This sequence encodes CSGKSPPASGRASSYNEQFF.

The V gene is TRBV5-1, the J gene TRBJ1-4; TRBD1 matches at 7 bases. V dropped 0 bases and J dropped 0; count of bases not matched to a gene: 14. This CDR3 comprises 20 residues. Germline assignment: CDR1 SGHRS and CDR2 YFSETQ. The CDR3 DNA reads TGCGCCAGCAGCTTGGGTCTTGGACAGGACCCAATAGCAACTAATGAAAAACTGTTTTTT. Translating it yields CASSLGLGQDPIATNEKLFF.

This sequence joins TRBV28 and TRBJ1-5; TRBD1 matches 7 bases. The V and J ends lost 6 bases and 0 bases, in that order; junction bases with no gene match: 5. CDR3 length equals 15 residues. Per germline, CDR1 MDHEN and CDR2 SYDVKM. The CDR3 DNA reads TGTGCCAGCAGAAAGACAGGGATTAGCAATCAGCCCCAGCATTTT. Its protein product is CASRKTGISNQPQHF.

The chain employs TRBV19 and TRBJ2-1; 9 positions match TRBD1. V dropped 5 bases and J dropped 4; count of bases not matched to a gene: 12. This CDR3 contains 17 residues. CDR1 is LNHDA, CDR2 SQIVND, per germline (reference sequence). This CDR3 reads CASSLSRGGTGYNEQFF. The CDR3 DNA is TGTGCCAGTAGTCTATCTAGAGGGGGGACAGGGTACAATGAGCAGTTCTTC.

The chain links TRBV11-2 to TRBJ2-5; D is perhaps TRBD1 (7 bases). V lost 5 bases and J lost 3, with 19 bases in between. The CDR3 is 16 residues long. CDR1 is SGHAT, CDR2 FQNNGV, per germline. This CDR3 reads CASSQPQGGGEETQYF. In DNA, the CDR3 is TGTGCCAGCAGCCAACCCCAGGGGGGCGGCGAAGAGACCCAGTACTTC.

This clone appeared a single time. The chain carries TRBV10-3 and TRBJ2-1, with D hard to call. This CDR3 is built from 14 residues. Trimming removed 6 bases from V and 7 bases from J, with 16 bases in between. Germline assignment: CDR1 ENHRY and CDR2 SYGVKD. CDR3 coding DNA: TGTGCCATCAGATCCCAGGCCAGACAAAATGAGCAGTTCTTC. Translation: CAIRSQARQNEQFF.

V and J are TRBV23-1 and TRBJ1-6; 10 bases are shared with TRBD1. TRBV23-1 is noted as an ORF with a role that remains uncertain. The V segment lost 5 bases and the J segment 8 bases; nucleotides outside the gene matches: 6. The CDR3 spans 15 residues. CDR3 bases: TGCGCCAGCAGTTTAAGGGACAGGGGTTATTCACCCCTCCACTTT. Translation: CASSLRDRGYSPLHF.

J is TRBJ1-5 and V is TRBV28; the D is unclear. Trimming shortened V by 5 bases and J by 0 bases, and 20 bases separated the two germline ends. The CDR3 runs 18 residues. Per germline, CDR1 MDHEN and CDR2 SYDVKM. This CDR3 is CASSQPWNSIFSNQPQHF. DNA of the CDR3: TGTGCCAGCAGTCAACCCTGGAATAGCATTTTTAGCAATCAGCCCCAGCATTTT.

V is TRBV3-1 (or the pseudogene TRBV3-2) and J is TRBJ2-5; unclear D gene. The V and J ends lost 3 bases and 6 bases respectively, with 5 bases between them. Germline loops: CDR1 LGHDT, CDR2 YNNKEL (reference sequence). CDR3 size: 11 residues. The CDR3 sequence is CASSHGQTQYF. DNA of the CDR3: TGTGCCAGCAGCCATGGCCAGACCCAGTACTTC.

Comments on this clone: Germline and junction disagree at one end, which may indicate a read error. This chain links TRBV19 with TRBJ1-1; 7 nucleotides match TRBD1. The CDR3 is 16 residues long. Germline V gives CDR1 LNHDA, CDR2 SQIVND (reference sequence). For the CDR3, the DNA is TGTGCGAGTAAGGATCGGGAGGGGGCGGATTCCACTGAAGCTTTCTTT. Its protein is CASKDREGADSTEAFF.